This T cell receptor beta chain stems from a study of cytomegalovirus exposure and HLA in healthy donors. Across the whole study: Earlier, 110 million or so unique TCR beta sequences were recovered from some 200 million T cells by an analysis. Points from the study as a whole: For most TCR beta V segments, an earlier analysis put the productive rate at about 87% or about 30% of the time.

The primer mix had 60 Vbeta and 13 Jbeta primers. TCRdb's copy holds only in-frame clones and misses some; the assay was immunoSEQ multiplex PCR. This sample has some 200,000 clones, with roughly four fifths found just once. Donors sampled were nominally healthy, though unrecorded immune exposures were likely. CDR1 is SNHLY and CDR2 is FYNNEI in the germline V gene. Trimming cost V 8 bases and J 8 bases; bases outside gene matches: 7. The CDR3 spans 13 residues. About this clone: Its antigen is unknown.

This sequence joins TRBV2 and TRBJ2-1; 9 nucleotides match TRBD2. The receptor comes from a woman between 18 and 29 years old in good health and CMV-seronegative. Sequenced: PBMCs. The CDR3: CASGEREVDEQFF. CDR3 nucleotides: TGTGCCAGCGGCGAGCGGGAGGTGGATGAGCAGTTCTTC.